Following are 3 T cell receptor beta chains from one sample sequenced in a study of blood T cell repertoires in COVID-19. TCRdb's table, derived via immunoSEQ multiplex PCR, lists solely in-frame clones and lacks some. The sample gives 130,000 to 150,000 clones, 84% of which show up once; 4.5% to 6% is in the top ten. The specimen sequenced was peripheral blood. These receptors all come from a human donor in a cohort sampled during active COVID-19.

The chain joins TRBV6-1 to TRBJ1-5; D unresolved. CDR3 length equals 15 residues. The germline V gene encodes CDR1 MNHNS and CDR2 SASEGT. The V and J ends lost 1 base and 6 bases respectively, with 13 bases between them. CDR3 in DNA: TGTGCCAGCAGTGAAGATAATGAGCGGGGTCAGCCCCAGCATTTT. Residues: CASSEDNERGQPQHF.

This clone was counted once. This chain connects TRBV24-1 to TRBJ2-1; D perhaps matches TRBD2 (5 bases). The V gene lost 3 bases and the J gene lost 2 bases, with 13 bases spanning the gap. This CDR3 contains 16 residues. The germline gives CDR1 KGHDR, CDR2 SFDVKD. CDR3 bases: TGTGCCACCAGTGATGCGAAGGCACTAGCCTACAATGAGCAGTTCTTC. Translation gives CATSDAKALAYNEQFF.

This rearrangement joins TRBV18 to TRBJ2-7, with 12 bases lining up with TRBD2. V lost 3 bases and J lost 4; bases outside the gene matches: 7. CDR1 is KGHSH and CDR2 is LQKENI in the germline V gene. CDR3 length: 16 amino acids. In DNA, the CDR3 is TGTGCCAGCTCACCGATGACTAGCGGGGGAACTTACGAGCAGTACTTC. It is translated as CASSPMTSGGTYEQYF.